This is a list of T cell receptor beta chains from one sample in a study of T cells in Graves' hyperthyroidism and ophthalmopathy. From the multiplex PCR reads, TCRdb called clonotypes with MiXCR, one entry per CDR3 protein. The sample includes under 800,000 distinct CDR3 sequences, 12% to 15% of them seen just once. Sequencing was carried out using blood. The receptor source for this set is a young woman with Graves' hyperthyroidism. Both conserved end residues are part of each CDR3. D genes are given only for firm matches. Not all rows give a size; the values are once, few, many and, for expanded clones, a class.

TRBV5-6	TRBJ2-5	-	TRBD1	CASSLGTGTGETQYF	TGTGCCAGCAGCTTAGGGACCGGGACAGGCGAGACCCAGTACTTC
TRBV4-3	TRBJ1-5	-	-	CASSQFQGQPQHF	TGCGCCAGCAGCCAGTTCCAGGGTCAGCCCCAGCATTTT
TRBV12-3/TRBV12-4	TRBJ2-1	many	TRBD2	CASSSTSGPNEQFF	TGTGCCAGCAGTTCAACTAGCGGGCCCAATGAGCAGTTCTTC
TRBV4-1	TRBJ2-2	few	TRBD1	CASSRGPTGPTGELFF	TGCGCCAGCAGCCGGGGACCGACAGGGCCGACCGGGGAGCTGTTTTTT
TRBV10-1	TRBJ2-1	-	-	CASSESMGPGSSYNEQFF	TGCGCCAGCAGTGAGTCGATGGGGCCGGGGAGCTCCTACAATGAGCAGTTCTTC
TRBV28	TRBJ2-7	many	TRBD2	CASTLPGLVEQYF	TGTGCCAGCACTTTGCCAGGACTAGTTGAGCAGTACTTC
TRBV7-8	TRBJ1-2	many	-	CASSSRGGADGYTF	TGTGCCAGCAGCTCCCGAGGGGGGGCTGATGGCTACACCTTC
TRBV7-2	TRBJ2-3	many	TRBD2	CASSLGTSGRVDTQYF	TGTGCCAGCAGCTTAGGGACTAGCGGGAGAGTAGATACGCAGTATTTT
TRBV20-1	TRBJ1-5	many	-	CSAKLPGHSNQPQHF	TGCAGTGCGAAATTACCGGGACACAGCAATCAGCCCCAGCATTTT
TRBV5-1	TRBJ2-7	-	-	CASAGTPGNEQYF	TGCGCCAGTGCCGGGACCCCAGGGAACGAGCAGTACTTC
TRBV2	TRBJ2-5	many	-	CASSEDQLQETQYF	TGTGCCAGCAGTGAAGACCAGCTCCAAGAGACCCAGTACTTC
TRBV7-2	TRBJ1-4	-	TRBD1	CASRSTGISNEKLFF	TGTGCCAGCAGGTCGACAGGGATCTCCAATGAAAAACTGTTTTTT
TRBV19	TRBJ1-1	many	-	CASTFVTEAFF	TGTGCCAGTACTTTCGTCACTGAAGCTTTCTTT
TRBV18	TRBJ2-5	-	TRBD2	CASSAGLAGTQYF	TGTGCCAGCTCGGCTGGACTAGCCGGGACCCAGTACTTC
TRBV24-1	TRBJ2-7	few	-	CATSDSAAYEQYF	TGTGCCACCAGTGATTCGGCAGCCTACGAGCAGTACTTC
TRBV19	TRBJ2-1	few	TRBD2	CASSPGTKEGVEQFF	TGTGCCAGTAGTCCAGGGACTAAGGAGGGAGTTGAGCAGTTCTTC
TRBV30	TRBJ2-2	-	-	CAWRGGGGSVTGELFF	TGTGCCTGGAGGGGGGGTGGTGGGAGTGTCACCGGGGAGCTGTTTTTT
TRBV14	TRBJ2-2	few	-	CASSSQRPANTGELFF	TGTGCCAGCAGCAGTCAGCGACCAGCCAACACCGGGGAGCTGTTTTTT
TRBV27	TRBJ2-3	many	-	CASSPHTDTQYF	TGTGCCAGCAGTCCACACACAGATACGCAGTATTTT
TRBV7-9	TRBJ2-7	-	TRBD1	CASNDLTGTGIYEQYF	TGTGCCAGCAACGACTTGACCGGGACAGGGATCTACGAGCAGTACTTC